A single sample gave rise to the 10 T cell receptor beta chains below, sequenced in a study of shared clonotypes between healthy human individuals. Libraries were prepared by immunoSEQ multiplex PCR; TCRdb keeps only in-frame clonotypes and omits some of them. The table lists approximately 500,000 clones, almost 80% of them singletons. The sample taken for sequencing was PBMCs. These receptors were collected from a woman aged 35 to 49 in good health. Some clones in this sample may be carry-over from other donors' samples.

This clone was seen a handful of times. The chain carries TRBV30 and TRBJ1-2, with TRBD1 matching 8 bases. From germline, CDR1 is GTSNPN and CDR2 SVGIG (reference sequence). This CDR3 comprises 14 residues. Trimming cost V 3 bases and J 7 bases; bases outside gene matches: 10. The CDR3 here is CAWRAGGRGFGYTF. The DNA of the CDR3 is TGTGCCTGGAGGGCAGGGGGCCGGGGTTTTGGCTACACCTTC.

The rearrangement links TRBV11-2 to TRBJ2-1; D is uncertain. Germline CDR1 and CDR2: SGHAT and FQNNGV. V lost 2 bases, J lost 5 bases, and 7 bases lay in between. This CDR3 comprises 13 residues. CDR3 sequence (DNA): TGTGCCAGCAGCTTAATCGCCCACAATGAGCAGTTCTTC. The encoded protein is CASSLIAHNEQFF.

This clone showed up just once. The chain joins TRBV6-5 to TRBJ2-7; the match to TRBD1 covers 7 bases. CDR1 MNHEY and CDR2 SVGAGI come from the germline V gene. The CDR3 is 15 residues long. Trimming cost V 5 bases and J 4 bases; bases outside gene matches: 11. CDR3 sequence reads: CASSHRQGWLYEQYF. Here the CDR3 DNA reads TGTGCCAGCAGTCACCGACAGGGCTGGTTGTACGAGCAGTACTTC.

The J gene is TRBJ2-7, the V gene TRBV2; either TRBD1 or TRBD2 may fit D (5 bases each). Germline lookup yields CDR1 SNHLY and CDR2 FYNNEI. V lost 6 bases to trimming and J lost 0 bases, with 12 bases between them. The CDR3 extends over 14 amino acids. CDR3 region: CASRGTVSSYEQYF. CDR3 coding DNA: TGTGCCAGCAGGGGGACGGTTAGCTCCTACGAGCAGTACTTC.

V usage is TRBV18 and J usage is TRBJ1-2, with 12 bases matching TRBD1. CDR3 length equals 16 residues. The V gene's germline CDR1 is KGHSH and CDR2 LQKENI. J was trimmed by 4 bases and V by 1 base; bases with no gene match: 4. This CDR3 reads CASSPRGQGAGYGYTF. The CDR3 bases are TGTGCCAGCTCACCACGGGGACAGGGGGCAGGCTATGGCTACACCTTC.

V gene TRBV6-1 combines with J gene TRBJ1-5; TRBD1 might be the D (5 bases). Germline V CDR1 and CDR2: MNHNS, SASEGT. Trimming stripped 4 bases from V and 2 bases from J, with 12 bases between. CDR3 length equals 15 residues. The CDR3 DNA is TGTGCCAGCAGTGTTGGCCGGGGACGCAATCAGCCCCAGCATTTT. Amino acids: CASSVGRGRNQPQHF.

On this clone: This likely traces to a read error, being one base from a far larger clone. This rearrangement joins TRBV7-9 to TRBJ2-7; the match to TRBD2 covers 11 bases. Germline V lookup: CDR1 SEHNR, CDR2 FQNEAQ (reference sequence). This CDR3 is built from 14 residues. The CDR3 here is CASSGGTSGYERYF. In nucleotides, the CDR3 is TGTGCCAGCAGCGGAGGGACTAGCGGCTACGAGCGGTACTTC. The entire variable domain, with the rest obtained from reference TRBV7-9 and TRBJ2-7, is as follows: DTGVSQNPRHKITKRGQNVTFRCDPISEHNRLYWYRQTLGQGPEFLTYFQNEAQLEKSRLLSDRFSAERPKGSFSTLEIQRTEQGDSAMYLCASSGGTSGYERYFGPGTRLTVT.

The chain employs TRBV7-9 and TRBJ2-5, with a tentative D call TRBD2 (5 bases). Germline values: CDR1 SEHNR, CDR2 FQNEAQ (reference sequence). The V gene lost 5 bases and the J gene lost 5 bases, with 15 bases spanning the gap. The CDR3 is made up of 14 amino acids. The CDR3 sequence is CASSPRASSETQYF. CDR3 coding DNA: TGTGCCAGCAGCCCTCGGGCTAGCTCGGAGACCCAGTACTTC. Variable domain in full (rest from reference TRBV7-9 and TRBJ2-5): DTGVSQNPRHKITKRGQNVTFRCDPISEHNRLYWYRQTLGQGPEFLTYFQNEAQLEKSRLLSDRFSAERPKGSFSTLEIQRTEQGDSAMYLCASSPRASSETQYFGPGTRLLVL.

For this clone: Relative to the germline gene, one junction end is altered; a read error may explain this. The V call is TRBV10-3, the J call TRBJ2-5; possibly TRBD1 or TRBD2 for D (5 bases each). The CDR3 totals 14 residues. Germline CDR1 and CDR2: ENHRY and SYGVKD. DNA for the CDR3: TGTGCCACCAGTGGGACGGAATACCAAGAGACCCAGTACTTC. Translation gives CATSGTEYQETQYF.

V is TRBV18 and J is TRBJ2-1; D unresolved. Germline CDR1 KGHSH, CDR2 LQKENI. Trimming pared 5 bases from V and 3 bases from J, leaving 14 bases between. This CDR3 region has 15 residues. The CDR3 loop reads CASSELAPGYNEQFF. CDR3 in DNA: TGTGCCAGCTCAGAATTAGCCCCTGGCTACAATGAGCAGTTCTTC.